Detailed here is one T cell receptor (beta chain). Its target is unknown. Trimming at V came to 6 bases and at J to 5 bases, leaving 10 bases not matched to a gene. Germline CDR1 WSHSY, CDR2 SAAADI. The CDR3 loop spans 15 amino acids. This sample is part of a study of T cell responses to AZD1222 COVID-19 vaccine. Notes on the study in general: There were mostly white British donors and more females than males, and clonal diversity was possibly underestimated. Scientists sampled the repertoires only once the peak T cell response had passed. Spike regions recognized by vaccine-associated CD4 TCRs spanned the protein, led by 160-218 and 743-854. Of spike-specific TCRs, nearly half reportedly target regions left unmutated in variants.

Using immunoSEQ multiplex PCR, the repertoire was profiled, and TCRdb retains in-frame clones only, with some absent. The sample shows 140,000 to 150,000 clones, around four fifths of them seen only once. The genes are TRBV10-2 and TRBJ1-1, with 9 bases aligning to TRBD1. The origin of this receptor is an adult in good health. This specimen was peripheral blood, taken on day 0 of MenACWY control vaccination. The CDR3 region is CASSPGGQGGTEAFF. CDR3 in DNA: TGCGCCAGCAGCCCAGGGGGACAGGGAGGTACTGAAGCTTTCTTT.